The TCR beta chain described here comes from a study of blood T cell repertoires in COVID-19. Profiling relied on immunoSEQ multiplex PCR, and the TCRdb table lists in-frame clones only, not all of them. The sample shows 250,000 or so clones, approximately 87% of them seen only once. The V segment lost 6 bases and the J segment 4 bases; nucleotides outside the gene matches: 6. The CDR3 has 14 residues. Germline assignment: CDR1 MNHEY and CDR2 SVGAGI. This receptor was taken from a man in his sixties with acute or convalescent COVID-19. The material sequenced was peripheral blood. The chain is built from TRBV6-5 and TRBJ1-5, with 7 bases fitting TRBD1. DNA of the CDR3: TGTGCCAGCAGGAGGGACAGCCCTAATCAGCCCCAGCATTTT. Protein product: CASRRDSPNQPQHF.